This record covers a single T cell receptor beta chain. The data were obtained in a study of blood T cell repertoires in COVID-19. Study overall: Acute-phase and convalescent COVID-19 samples originated in the United States, Italy and Spain. Sources were T cells, B-cell-depleted T cells, or PBMCs; the material itself was cDNA or gDNA.

Seattle participants joined during active infection and were tracked over time. After removal of 4 bases from V and 3 bases from J, the junction contained 7 bases not matched to a gene. Germline V gene sequence: CDR1 MNHEY, CDR2 SMNVEV (reference sequence). The CDR3 consists of 16 residues. In the source study's methods: It was from reference gene primer amplification that nucleated cell counts were estimated. The assay was immunoSEQ multiplex PCR, and TCRdb's table has in-frame clones only and misses some. V, J and clone size are those of that table, while D and trimming were read from the DNA. The sample carries 350,000 or so clones, roughly nine tenths recorded once.

This chain joins TRBV27 and TRBJ1-5, with TRBD1 matching 9 bases. The sample consisted of peripheral blood. This clonotype was sampled from a woman aged 55-75 years with COVID-19, enrolled during active disease. CDR3 residues: CASSSTQGALNQPQHF. The CDR3 DNA reads TGTGCCAGCAGTTCGACACAGGGGGCACTCAATCAGCCCCAGCATTTT.